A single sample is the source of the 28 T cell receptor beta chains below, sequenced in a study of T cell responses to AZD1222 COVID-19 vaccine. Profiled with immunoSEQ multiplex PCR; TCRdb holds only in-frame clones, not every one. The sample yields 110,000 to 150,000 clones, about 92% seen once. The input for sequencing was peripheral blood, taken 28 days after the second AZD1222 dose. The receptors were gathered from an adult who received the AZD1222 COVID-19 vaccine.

CDR3 loop: CASGVRLEQYF. The DNA of the CDR3 is TGTGCCAGCGGGGTCAGGCTCGAGCAGTACTTC. The rearrangement uses TRBV28 and TRBJ2-7; D unresolved. There are 11 residues in the CDR3. Germline V gene lookup returns CDR1 MDHEN and CDR2 SYDVKM. V lost 8 bases, J lost 6 bases, and 11 bases lay in between.

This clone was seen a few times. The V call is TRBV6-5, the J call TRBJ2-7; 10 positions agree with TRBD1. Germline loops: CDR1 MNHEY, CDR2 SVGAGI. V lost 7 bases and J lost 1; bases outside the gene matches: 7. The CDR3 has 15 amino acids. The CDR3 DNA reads TGTGCCAGCAAGGGGGACAGGGGAAGGTCCTACGAGCAGTACTTC. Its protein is CASKGDRGRSYEQYF.

The CDR3 DNA follows: TGTGCCAGCAGCGAGGCGGCGGGAGGTACCTACAATGAGCAGTTCTTC. This gives the protein CASSEAAGGTYNEQFF. This chain connects TRBV7-9 to TRBJ2-1, with TRBD2 matching over 8 bases. Germline-derived CDR1 and CDR2 are SEHNR and FQNEAQ (reference sequence). The CDR3 contains 16 residues. V shed 5 bases and J 2 bases; nucleotides not matched to a gene: 8.

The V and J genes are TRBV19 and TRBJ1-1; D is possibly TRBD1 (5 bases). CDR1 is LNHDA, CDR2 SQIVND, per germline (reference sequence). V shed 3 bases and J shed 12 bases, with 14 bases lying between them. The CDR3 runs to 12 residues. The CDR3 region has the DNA TGTGCCAGTAGTATTGGGGGAGGAGGGTCTTTCTTT. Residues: CASSIGGGGSFF.

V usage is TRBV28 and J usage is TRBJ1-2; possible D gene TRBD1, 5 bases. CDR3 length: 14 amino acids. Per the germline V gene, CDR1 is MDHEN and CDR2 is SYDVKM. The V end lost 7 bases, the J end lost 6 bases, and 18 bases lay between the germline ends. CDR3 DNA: TGTGCCAGCATAGCTGGGGGGGGTGTCGATGGCTACACCTTC. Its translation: CASIAGGGVDGYTF.

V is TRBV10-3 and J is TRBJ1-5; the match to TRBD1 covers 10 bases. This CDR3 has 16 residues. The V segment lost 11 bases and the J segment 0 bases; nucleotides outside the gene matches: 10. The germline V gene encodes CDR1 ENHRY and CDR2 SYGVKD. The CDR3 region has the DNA TGTGCCTCGGGGGGGGACAGGGGAAATAGCAATCAGCCCCAGCATTTT. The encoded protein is CASGGDRGNSNQPQHF.

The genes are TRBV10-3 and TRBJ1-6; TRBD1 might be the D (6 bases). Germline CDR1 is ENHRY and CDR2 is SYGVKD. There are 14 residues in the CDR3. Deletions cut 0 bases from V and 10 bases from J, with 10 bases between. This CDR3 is CAISESQGGSPLHF. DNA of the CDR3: TGTGCCATCAGTGAGTCACAGGGAGGGTCACCCCTCCACTTT.

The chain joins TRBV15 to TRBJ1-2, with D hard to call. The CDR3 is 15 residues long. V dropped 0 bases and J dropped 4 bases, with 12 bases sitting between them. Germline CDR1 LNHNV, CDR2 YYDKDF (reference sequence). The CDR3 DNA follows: TGTGCCACCAGCAGAGAAAGGCAGGCCCTCTATGGCTACACCTTC. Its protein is CATSRERQALYGYTF.

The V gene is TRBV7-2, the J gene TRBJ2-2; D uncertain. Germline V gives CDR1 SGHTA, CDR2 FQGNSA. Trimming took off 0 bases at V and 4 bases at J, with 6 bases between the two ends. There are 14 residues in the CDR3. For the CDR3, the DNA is TGTGCCAGCAGCTTAGCAACCCTCACCGGGGAGCTGTTTTTT. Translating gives CASSLATLTGELFF.

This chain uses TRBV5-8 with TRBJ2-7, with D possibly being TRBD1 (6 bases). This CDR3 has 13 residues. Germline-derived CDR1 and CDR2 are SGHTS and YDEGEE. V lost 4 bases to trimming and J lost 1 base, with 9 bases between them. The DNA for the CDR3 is TGTGCCAGCAGCGAAACAGGGTCCTACGAGCAGTACTTC. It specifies CASSETGSYEQYF.

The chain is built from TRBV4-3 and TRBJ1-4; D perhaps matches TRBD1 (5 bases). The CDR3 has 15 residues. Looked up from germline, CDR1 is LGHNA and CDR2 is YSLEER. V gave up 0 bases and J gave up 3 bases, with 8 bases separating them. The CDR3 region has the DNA TGCGCCAGCAGCCAAGATACAGGTGCTAATGAAAAACTGTTTTTT. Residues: CASSQDTGANEKLFF.

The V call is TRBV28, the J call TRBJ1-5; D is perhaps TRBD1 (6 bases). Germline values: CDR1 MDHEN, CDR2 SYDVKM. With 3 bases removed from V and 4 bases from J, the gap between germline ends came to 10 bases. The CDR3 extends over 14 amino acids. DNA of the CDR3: TGTGCCAGCAGTTTTTCGGACAGAAATCAGCCCCAGCATTTT. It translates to CASSFSDRNQPQHF.

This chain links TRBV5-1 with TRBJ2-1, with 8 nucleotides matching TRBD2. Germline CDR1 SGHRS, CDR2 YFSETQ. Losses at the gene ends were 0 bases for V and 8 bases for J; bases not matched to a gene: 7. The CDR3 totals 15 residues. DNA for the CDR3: TGCGCCAGCAGCTTGGCGGGAGGGTCACTGGATGAGCAGTTCTTC. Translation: CASSLAGGSLDEQFF.

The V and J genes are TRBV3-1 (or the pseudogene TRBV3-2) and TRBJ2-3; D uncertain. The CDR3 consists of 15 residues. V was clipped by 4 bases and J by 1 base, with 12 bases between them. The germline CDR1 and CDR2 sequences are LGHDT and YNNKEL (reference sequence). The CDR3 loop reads CASSLRMERTDTQYF. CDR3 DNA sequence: TGTGCCAGCAGCCTAAGAATGGAGCGCACAGATACGCAGTATTTT.

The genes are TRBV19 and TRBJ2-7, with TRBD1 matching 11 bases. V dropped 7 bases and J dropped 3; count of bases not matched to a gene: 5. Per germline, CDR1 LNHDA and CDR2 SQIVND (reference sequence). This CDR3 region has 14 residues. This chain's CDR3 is CASNPGTGGYEQYF. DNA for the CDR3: TGTGCCAGTAACCCCGGGACAGGGGGCTACGAGCAGTACTTC.

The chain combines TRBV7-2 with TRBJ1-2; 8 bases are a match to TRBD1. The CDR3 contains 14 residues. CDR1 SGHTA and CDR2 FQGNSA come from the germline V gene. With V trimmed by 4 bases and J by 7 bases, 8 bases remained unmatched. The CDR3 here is CASSWSDRGSGYTF. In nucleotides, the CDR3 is TGTGCCAGCAGCTGGTCCGACAGGGGCAGTGGCTACACCTTC.

In DNA form, the CDR3 reads TGTGCCAGCAGCTTAGATCGGACAGGGGATGGCTACACCTTC. The encoded protein is CASSLDRTGDGYTF. The genes are TRBV7-2 and TRBJ1-2, with 9 bases aligning to TRBD1. V gave up 1 base and J gave up 6 bases; unmatched junction bases: 3. This CDR3 has 14 residues. CDR1 and CDR2 from the germline V gene are SGHTA and FQGNSA.

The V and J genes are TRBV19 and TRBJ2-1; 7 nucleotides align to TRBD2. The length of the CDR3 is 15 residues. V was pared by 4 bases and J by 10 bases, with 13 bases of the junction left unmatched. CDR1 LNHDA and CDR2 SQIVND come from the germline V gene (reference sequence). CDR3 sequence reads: CASSSLASGKREQFF. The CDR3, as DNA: TGTGCCAGTAGTAGTCTGGCTAGCGGCAAGCGCGAGCAGTTCTTC. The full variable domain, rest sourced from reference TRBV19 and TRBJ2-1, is DGGITQSPKYLFRKEGQNVTLSCEQNLNHDAMYWYRQDPGQGLRLIYYSQIVNDFQKGDIAEGYSVSREKKESFPLTVTSAQKNPTAFYLCASSSLASGKREQFFGPGTRLTVL.

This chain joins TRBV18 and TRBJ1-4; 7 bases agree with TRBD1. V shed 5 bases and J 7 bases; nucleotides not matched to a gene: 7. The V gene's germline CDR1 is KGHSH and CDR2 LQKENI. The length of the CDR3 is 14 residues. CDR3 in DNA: TGTGCCAGCTCAATTCGGGACAGCGCTGAAAAACTGTTTTTT. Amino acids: CASSIRDSAEKLFF.

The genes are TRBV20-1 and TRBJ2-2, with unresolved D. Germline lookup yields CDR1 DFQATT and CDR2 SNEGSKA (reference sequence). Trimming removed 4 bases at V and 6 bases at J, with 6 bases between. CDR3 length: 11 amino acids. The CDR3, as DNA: TGCAGTGCTACCTTTTCCGGGGAGCTGTTTTTT. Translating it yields CSATFSGELFF.

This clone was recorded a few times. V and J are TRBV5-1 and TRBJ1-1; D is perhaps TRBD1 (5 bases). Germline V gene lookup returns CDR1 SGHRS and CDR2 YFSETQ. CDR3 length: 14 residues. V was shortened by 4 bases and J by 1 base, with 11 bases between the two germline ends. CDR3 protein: CASSVRDGNTEAFF. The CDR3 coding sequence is TGCGCCAGCAGCGTCCGGGACGGGAACACTGAAGCTTTCTTT.

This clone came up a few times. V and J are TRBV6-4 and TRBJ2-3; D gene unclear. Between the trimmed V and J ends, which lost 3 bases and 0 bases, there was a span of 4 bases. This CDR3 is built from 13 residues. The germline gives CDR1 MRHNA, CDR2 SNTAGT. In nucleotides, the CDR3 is TGTGCCAGCAGTGAGGCTAGCACAGATACGCAGTATTTT. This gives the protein CASSEASTDTQYF.

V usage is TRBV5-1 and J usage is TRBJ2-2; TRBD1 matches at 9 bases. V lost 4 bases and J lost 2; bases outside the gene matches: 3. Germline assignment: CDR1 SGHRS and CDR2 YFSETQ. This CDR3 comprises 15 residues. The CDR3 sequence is CASSPGQGNTGELFF. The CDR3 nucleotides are TGCGCCAGCAGCCCGGGACAGGGAAACACCGGGGAGCTGTTTTTT.

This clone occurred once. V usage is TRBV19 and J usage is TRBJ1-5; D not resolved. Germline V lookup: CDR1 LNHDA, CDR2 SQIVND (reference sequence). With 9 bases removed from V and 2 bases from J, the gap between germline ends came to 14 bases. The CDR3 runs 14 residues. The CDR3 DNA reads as TGTGCCAGCCAAACTAGGATAGGCAATCAGCCCCAGCATTTT. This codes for CASQTRIGNQPQHF. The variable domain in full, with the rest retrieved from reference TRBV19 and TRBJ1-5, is DGGITQSPKYLFRKEGQNVTLSCEQNLNHDAMYWYRQDPGQGLRLIYYSQIVNDFQKGDIAEGYSVSREKKESFPLTVTSAQKNPTAFYLCASQTRIGNQPQHFGDGTRLSIL.

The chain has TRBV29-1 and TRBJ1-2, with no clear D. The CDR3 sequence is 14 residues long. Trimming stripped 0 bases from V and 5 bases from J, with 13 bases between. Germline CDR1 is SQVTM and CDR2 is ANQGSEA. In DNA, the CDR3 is TGCAGCGTTGAAGATCCCGGGGTGGTTTATGGCTACACCTTC. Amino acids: CSVEDPGVVYGYTF.

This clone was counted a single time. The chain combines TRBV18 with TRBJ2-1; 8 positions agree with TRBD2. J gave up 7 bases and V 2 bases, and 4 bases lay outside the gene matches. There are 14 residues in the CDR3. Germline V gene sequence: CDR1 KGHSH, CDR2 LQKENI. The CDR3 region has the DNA TGTGCCAGCTCACCAATGACTAGCGAGAATGAGCAGTTCTTC. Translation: CASSPMTSENEQFF.

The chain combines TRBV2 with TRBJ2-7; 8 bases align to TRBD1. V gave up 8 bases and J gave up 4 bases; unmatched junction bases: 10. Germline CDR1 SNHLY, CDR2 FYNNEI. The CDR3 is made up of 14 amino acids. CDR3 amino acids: CASGVMGQAYEQYF. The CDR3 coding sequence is TGTGCCAGCGGTGTTATGGGACAGGCTTACGAGCAGTACTTC.

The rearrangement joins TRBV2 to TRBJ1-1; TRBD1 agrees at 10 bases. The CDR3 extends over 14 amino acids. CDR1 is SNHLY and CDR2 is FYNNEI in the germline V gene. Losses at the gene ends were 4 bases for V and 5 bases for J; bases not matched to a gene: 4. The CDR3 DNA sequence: TGTGCCAGCAGTGGGGACAGGGGAAGGACTGAAGCTTTCTTT. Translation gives CASSGDRGRTEAFF.